These 9 T cell receptor beta chains share one sample of origin, sequenced in a study of neurological immune-mediated disorders. TCRdb passed the 5' RACE reads through MiXCR, listing each CDR3 protein once. The table lists 65,000 to 80,000 distinct CDR3 sequences, around 5% of them singletons. Sequences were obtained from PBMCs. The origin of the receptors is a woman between 70 and 85 years old with multiple sclerosis.

This clonotype was counted at least ten times. The CDR3 nucleotides are TGTGCCAGCAGCATGGATGGGGTTCCGGGAACCCAGTACTTC. Protein product: CASSMDGVPGTQYF. The rearrangement links TRBV5-6 to TRBJ2-5; a possible D gene is TRBD2 (5 bases). V lost 4 bases and J lost 8, with 18 bases in between. Germline V lookup: CDR1 SGHDT, CDR2 YYEEEE. The CDR3 consists of 14 residues.

This sequence joins TRBV7-2 and TRBJ2-1, with D possibly being TRBD1 (5 bases). The length of the CDR3 is 14 residues. V shed 6 bases and J shed 2 bases, with 11 bases lying between them. Germline values: CDR1 SGHTA, CDR2 FQGNSA. CDR3 amino acids: CASRGRQAYNEQFF. The CDR3 bases are TGTGCCAGCAGGGGGCGGCAGGCCTACAATGAGCAGTTCTTC.

The table lists this clonotype with many counts. The rearrangement uses TRBV9 and TRBJ2-7; 8 bases fit TRBD1. CDR3 length: 14 amino acids. Germline CDR1 SGDLS, CDR2 YYNGEE. The V segment lost 1 base and the J segment 0 bases; nucleotides outside the gene matches: 0. CDR3 residues: CASSVTGGSYEQYF. The DNA for the CDR3 is TGTGCCAGCAGCGTAACAGGGGGCTCCTACGAGCAGTACTTC.

This clonotype has ten or more counts. The CDR3 here is CSVSQGASSAGGYTF. CDR3 coding DNA: TGCAGCGTTTCCCAGGGTGCGAGCTCAGCGGGGGGCTACACCTTC. The rearrangement joins TRBV29-1 to TRBJ1-2; tentative D call: TRBD1 (5 bases). Germline CDR1 reads SQVTM; CDR2 reads ANQGSEA. V dropped 5 bases and J dropped 8 bases, with 24 bases sitting between them. This CDR3 has 15 residues.

This clonotype was seen at least ten times. The chain recombines TRBV5-5 with TRBJ1-5, with 7 positions matching TRBD1. In germline, CDR1 is SGHKS, CDR2 YYEKEE (reference sequence). The CDR3 covers 15 residues. The junction had 8 bases not matched to a gene; V was cut back by 4 bases and J by 4 bases. The CDR3 DNA reads TGTGCCAGCAGCCCGGACAGGAACAGGAATCAGCCCCAGCATTTT. It translates to CASSPDRNRNQPQHF.

This clonotype was counted at least ten times. The chain couples TRBV12-3 or TRBV12-4 to TRBJ1-1; D gene ambiguous. V lost 5 bases, J lost 3 bases, and 7 bases lay in between. This CDR3 has 12 residues. The CDR3 sequence: CASSPTHTEAFF. CDR3 in DNA: TGTGCCAGCAGTCCCACCCACACTGAAGCTTTCTTT.

This clonotype was observed many times. The chain couples TRBV18 to TRBJ1-5; D is unresolved. The CDR3 runs to 16 residues. Per the germline V gene, CDR1 is KGHSH and CDR2 is LQKENI. Trimming took off 6 bases at V and 3 bases at J, with 18 bases between the two ends. The CDR3 region has the DNA TGTGCCAGCTCGCCCGAGGCCGCAGGTTTCAATCAGCCCCAGCATTTT. Amino acid sequence: CASSPEAAGFNQPQHF.

This clonotype has a count of ten or more. The V call is TRBV5-1, the J call TRBJ2-7; 13 positions agree with TRBD2. The CDR3 runs to 15 residues. Germline V gives CDR1 SGHRS, CDR2 YFSETQ. The V gene end was trimmed by 3 bases and the J gene end by 4 bases; junction bases not matched to a gene: 4. CDR3 nucleotide sequence: TGCGCCAGCAGCTGGACTAGCGGGAGTGGTTACGAGCAGTACTTC. Its protein product is CASSWTSGSGYEQYF.

This clonotype has at least ten counts. V gene TRBV12-3 or TRBV12-4 combines with J gene TRBJ1-5; D might be TRBD1 (6 bases). V lost 9 bases and J lost 4, with 19 bases in between. The CDR3 extends over 15 amino acids. CDR3 sequence: CASEAGALRNQPQHF. CDR3 coding DNA: TGTGCCAGTGAGGCAGGGGCCCTGAGAAATCAGCCCCAGCATTTT.